These 26 T cell receptor beta chains originate from one sample sequenced in a study of Ad26.COV2.S vaccination and SARS-CoV-2 variants. Stated treatment: some 19 received Ad26.COV2.S at low or high dose, single or two shots; several received placebo; per-sample allocation not given. Specimens were obtained on day 63 following the first vaccine or placebo injection. Clones were read by immunoSEQ multiplex PCR, and TCRdb kept only the in-frame ones, dropping some. The table has 350,000 to 400,000 clones, around 85% seen once. Sequencing was performed on peripheral blood, taken in a trial of Ad26.COV2.S vaccine versus placebo. The source of these receptors is a person aged 18-65 years who received the Ad26.COV2.S COVID-19 vaccine or a placebo.

The rearrangement joins TRBV7-8 to TRBJ1-1, with D possibly being TRBD1 (5 bases). Germline CDR1 reads SGHVS; CDR2 reads FQNEAQ. This CDR3 is built from 14 residues. V lost 2 bases and J lost 4, with 11 bases in between. CDR3 bases: TGTGCCAGCAGCTTATCATCAGGGCCCACTGAAGCTTTCTTT. It codes for CASSLSSGPTEAFF.

The gene calls are TRBV18 and TRBJ1-3; D gene uncertain. This CDR3 is built from 16 residues. Trimming took 2 bases from V and 1 from J, leaving 12 bases between them. The germline gives CDR1 KGHSH, CDR2 LQKENI. CDR3 protein: CASSPLRQTSGNTIYF. The CDR3 DNA is TGTGCCAGCTCACCATTGAGGCAAACATCTGGAAACACCATATATTTT.

This clone appeared a few times. The CDR3: CASSQLPEAYEQYF. The CDR3 bases are TGTGCCAGCAGCCAACTGCCCGAGGCCTACGAGCAGTACTTC. The V gene is TRBV3-1 (or the pseudogene TRBV3-2), the J gene TRBJ2-7; D uncertain. The ends were cut back, 2 bases at V and 2 bases at J, with 10 bases in the middle. The CDR3 consists of 14 residues. CDR1 and CDR2 from the germline V gene are LGHDT and YNNKEL (reference sequence).

This rearrangement joins TRBV5-1 to TRBJ2-5; TRBD2 matches 7 bases. This CDR3 is built from 15 residues. Germline CDR1 reads SGHRS; CDR2 reads YFSETQ. J was trimmed by 5 bases and V by 2 bases; bases with no gene match: 9. CDR3 sequence reads: CASSLLLAPGETQYF. CDR3 DNA: TGCGCCAGCAGCTTATTACTAGCGCCTGGGGAGACCCAGTACTTC.

The chain has TRBV4-1 and TRBJ1-6, with D unresolved. Trimming shortened V by 4 bases and J by 10 bases, and 17 bases separated the two germline ends. This CDR3 spans 15 amino acids. The germline V gene has CDR1 MGHRA and CDR2 YSYEKL. The CDR3 coding sequence is TGCGCCAGCAGCCCCCGCGGTGGACGGACCTCACCCCTCCACTTT. Its translation is CASSPRGGRTSPLHF.

The chain combines TRBV3-1 (or the pseudogene TRBV3-2) with TRBJ2-5, with D unresolved. The CDR3 extends over 9 amino acids. From germline, CDR1 is LGHDT and CDR2 YNNKEL (reference sequence). Trimming removed 6 bases from V and 8 bases from J, with 4 bases in between. The CDR3 loop reads CASRKTQYF. The DNA for the CDR3 is TGTGCCAGCAGAAAAACCCAGTACTTC.

The rearrangement links TRBV11-2 to TRBJ1-2, with D unclear. The V and J ends lost 0 bases and 4 bases respectively, with 12 bases between them. CDR1 is SGHAT, CDR2 FQNNGV, per germline. CDR3 size: 15 residues. This CDR3 is CASSLDRVPRYGYTF. CDR3 coding DNA: TGTGCCAGCAGCTTAGATCGGGTACCCCGCTATGGCTACACCTTC.

V and J are TRBV5-4 and TRBJ2-1, with 7 bases lining up with TRBD2. The ends lost 4 bases at V and 6 bases at J; junction bases unmatched: 10. The V gene's germline CDR1 is SGHNT and CDR2 YYREEE (reference sequence). This CDR3 is 15 amino acids long. The CDR3, as DNA: TGTGCCAGCAGCCTCCAGGGAGGGAGGCTCAATGAGCAGTTCTTC. Encoded protein: CASSLQGGRLNEQFF.

The rearrangement links TRBV14 to TRBJ1-2, with 10 bases aligning to TRBD1. The V segment lost 4 bases and the J segment 4 bases; nucleotides outside the gene matches: 15. The CDR3 has 18 residues. The germline V gene encodes CDR1 SGHDN and CDR2 FVKESK. CDR3 DNA sequence: TGTGCCAGCAGCCTCACCGGGACAGGGGCCTCCGGGAGCTATGGCTACACCTTC. Translation gives CASSLTGTGASGSYGYTF.

Only one count was recorded for this clone. The J gene is TRBJ1-5, the V gene TRBV7-9; possible D gene TRBD1, 6 bases. V gave up 2 bases and J gave up 11 bases, with 28 bases separating them. Germline loops: CDR1 SEHNR, CDR2 FQNEAQ (reference sequence). The CDR3 has 18 residues. The CDR3 DNA reads as TGTGCCAGCAGCTTAAAGTTGGCATACCCGGGGGGCATATGGGCCCAGCATTTT. It codes for CASSLKLAYPGGIWAQHF.

The chain uses TRBV7-9 and TRBJ2-7; TRBD2 aligns across 9 bases. Germline assignment: CDR1 SEHNR and CDR2 FQNEAQ (reference sequence). V was clipped by 5 bases and J by 3 bases; unmatched bases: 2. CDR3 length equals 13 residues. In DNA form, the CDR3 reads TGTGCCAGCAGCCTACTAGCGGGCTACGAGCAGTACTTC. The encoded protein is CASSLLAGYEQYF.

The chain has TRBV5-5 and TRBJ1-1, with unresolved D. In germline, CDR1 is SGHKS, CDR2 YYEKEE (reference sequence). The V gene lost 4 bases and the J gene lost 7 bases, with 8 bases spanning the gap. The CDR3 loop spans 11 amino acids. The CDR3 spells CASSGVVEAFF. As DNA, the CDR3 is TGTGCCAGCAGCGGGGTGGTTGAAGCTTTCTTT.

Worth noting for this clone: The DNA is left out, because the CDR3 cannot be placed on it with certainty; the CDR3 is given as TCRdb lists it. This chain joins TRBV21-1 and TRBJ1-1. TRBV21-1 is given as a pseudogene. The length of the CDR3 is 16 amino acids, counting both ends. The CDR3 reads CASSKEVGDGNTEAFF.

This chain joins TRBV30 and TRBJ1-6; 9 bases line up with TRBD1. Germline CDR1 GTSNPN, CDR2 SVGIG (reference sequence). V gave up 0 bases and J gave up 7 bases; unmatched junction bases: 10. This CDR3 is built from 17 residues. The DNA of the CDR3 is TGTGCCTGGAGTGTACGCGGGACAGGGTTGAAGAATTCACCCCTCCACTTT. Protein: CAWSVRGTGLKNSPLHF. Full variable domain (rest looked up from reference TRBV30 and TRBJ1-6): SQTIHQWPATLVQPVGSPLSLECTVEGTSNPNLYWYRQAAGRGLQLLFYSVGIGQISSEVPQNLSASRPQDRQFILSSKKLLLSDSGFYLCAWSVRGTGLKNSPLHFGNGTRLTVT.

As DNA, the CDR3 is TGTGCCAGTAGTACAGGGTCAGGGGGTTCACCCCTCCACTTT. As protein: CASSTGSGGSPLHF. The gene calls are TRBV19 and TRBJ1-6; 7 bases line up with TRBD1. Per germline, CDR1 LNHDA and CDR2 SQIVND (reference sequence). With 4 bases clipped from V and 9 bases from J, the junction kept 6 bases outside the gene matches. The CDR3 loop spans 14 amino acids.

The CDR3 coding sequence is TGTGCCAGCAGTGGGGGACTAGCGGATGAGACCCAGTACTTC. This gives the protein CASSGGLADETQYF. The chain joins TRBV9 to TRBJ2-5; 11 bases are shared with TRBD2. The CDR3 has 14 residues. J was trimmed by 5 bases and V by 5 bases; bases with no gene match: 5. The germline V gene encodes CDR1 SGDLS and CDR2 YYNGEE.

This chain links TRBV19 with TRBJ1-2; D is unclear. Germline V lookup: CDR1 LNHDA, CDR2 SQIVND (reference sequence). The CDR3 has 14 residues. The V end was cut by 5 bases, the J end by 0 bases, with 10 bases between. In DNA form, the CDR3 reads TGTGCCAGTAGTTATTACGCCTCTAACTATGGCTACACCTTC. This translates into CASSYYASNYGYTF.

The V and J genes are TRBV4-3 and TRBJ1-2; no definite D call. The germline gives CDR1 LGHNA, CDR2 YSLEER. Trimming shortened V by 6 bases and J by 7 bases, and 18 bases separated the two germline ends. The CDR3 covers 14 residues. CDR3 sequence (DNA): TGCGCCAGCAGTAACGGTGTAATGGGTTCTGGCTACACCTTC. The encoded protein is CASSNGVMGSGYTF.

The chain employs TRBV30 and TRBJ2-5; D perhaps matches TRBD2 (5 bases). CDR3 length equals 13 residues. The germline gives CDR1 GTSNPN, CDR2 SVGIG (reference sequence). V was trimmed by 0 bases and J by 5 bases, leaving 10 bases between them. CDR3 region: CAWSVRGGETQYF. For the CDR3, the DNA is TGTGCCTGGAGTGTACGGGGTGGCGAGACCCAGTACTTC.

The J gene is TRBJ1-1, the V gene TRBV4-1, with D tentatively TRBD1 (6 bases). V was shortened by 2 bases and J by 7 bases, with 20 bases between the two germline ends. The CDR3 is 16 amino acids. Germline CDR1 reads MGHRA; CDR2 reads YSYEKL. CDR3 DNA sequence: TGCGCCAGCAGCCAACCGAATGGGGGCGAAGCAGTTGAAGCTTTCTTT. Protein: CASSQPNGGEAVEAFF.

The J gene is TRBJ1-1, the V gene TRBV7-2; 9 nucleotides align to TRBD1. CDR3 length: 14 amino acids. Per the germline V gene, CDR1 is SGHTA and CDR2 is FQGNSA. V gave up 5 bases and J gave up 4 bases; unmatched junction bases: 5. CDR3 loop: CASSTRQGVTEAFF. The CDR3 DNA reads TGTGCCAGCAGCACAAGACAGGGGGTCACTGAAGCTTTCTTT.

The chain joins TRBV11-3 to TRBJ1-5; D may be TRBD1 (5 bases). Germline CDR1 and CDR2: SGHNT and YENEEA. The length of the CDR3 is 15 residues. The ends were cut back, 4 bases at V and 4 bases at J, with 14 bases in the middle. CDR3 sequence (DNA): TGTGCCAGCAGCTCGCCAGGGTGGGAGAATCAGCCCCAGCATTTT. This sequence encodes CASSSPGWENQPQHF.

This rearrangement joins TRBV4-2 to TRBJ2-5; D may be TRBD2 (6 bases). In germline, CDR1 is LGHNA, CDR2 YNFKEQ. There are 14 residues in the CDR3. The V end lost 2 bases, the J end lost 4 bases, and 11 bases lay between the germline ends. The CDR3 region is CASSQMEGGETQYF. As DNA, the CDR3 is TGTGCCAGCAGCCAAATGGAGGGTGGAGAGACCCAGTACTTC.

The CDR3 DNA reads as TGTGCCAGCAGTCCCCGGACCCGAGCCCCCCCAGATACGCAGTATTTT. Translation: CASSPRTRAPPDTQYF. This sequence joins TRBV6-2 or TRBV6-3 and TRBJ2-3; D uncertain. Germline V lookup: CDR1 MNHEY, CDR2 SVGEGT. With 5 bases removed from V and 4 bases from J, the gap between germline ends came to 19 bases. This CDR3 contains 16 residues.

V usage is TRBV2 and J usage is TRBJ1-2; D ambiguous. This CDR3 comprises 8 residues. The V gene's germline CDR1 is SNHLY and CDR2 FYNNEI. The V end lost 8 bases, the J end lost 8 bases, and 3 bases lay between the germline ends. This chain's CDR3 is CASGGYTF. In DNA, the CDR3 is TGTGCCAGCGGGGGCTACACCTTC.

V gene TRBV29-1 combines with J gene TRBJ1-1, with D tentatively TRBD1 (5 bases). The CDR3 has 13 amino acids. Germline V gene data show CDR1 as SQVTM and CDR2 as ANQGSEA. The V gene lost 7 bases and the J gene lost 1 base, with 13 bases spanning the gap. CDR3 nucleotide sequence: TGCAGCGCAGGGACGGCCTGGAACACTGAAGCTTTCTTT. It is translated as CSAGTAWNTEAFF.